These T cell receptor beta chains were read from a single sample in a study of blood T cells in healthy people across ages. TCRdb called the 5' RACE reads again in MiXCR, with one record for every CDR3 protein. The data show about 1.6 million distinct CDR3 sequences, with roughly 32% seen just once and approximately 10% held by the top ten. What was sequenced was blood. The origin of the receptors is a woman in her 30s in good health. Both conserved end residues are part of each CDR3. The order of the fields is CDR3 DNA, CDR3 protein, J gene, D gene, V gene, clone size. The D gene is left open where the match is weak. Only some rows state a clone size, as once, few, many or a class for expanded clones.

CDR3nt: TGTGCCTGGAGTCTCAGCTGCAATGAGCAGTTCTTC
CDR3aa: CAWSLSCNEQFF
j_gene: TRBJ2-1
d_gene: -
v_gene: TRBV30
abundance: -

CDR3nt: TGTGCCAACAGCGTAGGAGAGACCCAGTACTTC
CDR3aa: CANSVGETQYF
j_gene: TRBJ2-5
d_gene: -
v_gene: TRBV9
abundance: -

CDR3nt: TGCGCCAGCAGCTTGGCCTTGGGCGGGGTCTTAGATACGCAGTATTTT
CDR3aa: CASSLALGGVLDTQYF
j_gene: TRBJ2-3
d_gene: -
v_gene: TRBV5-1
abundance: -

CDR3nt: TGTGCCAGCAGGTGGGGACTTACCTCCTACGAGCAGTACTTC
CDR3aa: CASRWGLTSYEQYF
j_gene: TRBJ2-7
d_gene: -
v_gene: TRBV12-3/TRBV12-4
abundance: -

CDR3nt: TGCAGCGTCCCCTATTCCGGGGAGCTGTTTTTT
CDR3aa: CSVPYSGELFF
j_gene: TRBJ2-2
d_gene: -
v_gene: TRBV29-1
abundance: once

CDR3nt: TGTGCCAGCAGCCCCCAAGGGTTAGTAACTCAGCCCCAGCATTTT
CDR3aa: CASSPQGLVTQPQHF
j_gene: TRBJ1-5
d_gene: -
v_gene: TRBV3-1
abundance: few

CDR3nt: TGTGCCATCAGTGAACTTCACTCTATAACTTCGGCCGGAAGCTACTATGGCTACACCTTC
CDR3aa: CAISELHSITSAGSYYGYTF
j_gene: TRBJ1-2
d_gene: -
v_gene: TRBV10-3
abundance: -

CDR3nt: TGTGCCAGCAGTTACTCGTTGGGACCCCAAGAGACCCAGTACTTC
CDR3aa: CASSYSLGPQETQYF
j_gene: TRBJ2-5
d_gene: -
v_gene: TRBV6-5
abundance: few

CDR3nt: TGCGCCAGCAGTGCCGATGCAGGAACCGAGCAGTACTTC
CDR3aa: CASSADAGTEQYF
j_gene: TRBJ2-7
d_gene: -
v_gene: TRBV10-1
abundance: -

CDR3nt: TGTGCCACCAGCGCTCGGAGTGAATCGGAGCAGTTCTTC
CDR3aa: CATSARSESEQFF
j_gene: TRBJ2-1
d_gene: -
v_gene: TRBV15
abundance: -

CDR3nt: TGTGCCAGCAGCGTAGGGGACTTCCAAGGAGAGCAGTACTTC
CDR3aa: CASSVGDFQGEQYF
j_gene: TRBJ2-7
d_gene: -
v_gene: TRBV9
abundance: -

CDR3nt: TGCAGTGCTAGAGATAGTCAGGGGCCGAACACCGGGGAGCTGTTTTTT
CDR3aa: CSARDSQGPNTGELFF
j_gene: TRBJ2-2
d_gene: -
v_gene: TRBV20-1
abundance: once

CDR3nt: TGTGCCAGCTCACAAAGGGCAGCCATCGGGACAGTCACAGATACGCAGTATTTT
CDR3aa: CASSQRAAIGTVTDTQYF
j_gene: TRBJ2-3
d_gene: TRBD1
v_gene: TRBV18
abundance: -

CDR3nt: TGTGCCAGCAGTGACCCGGGGGGACAGACCAACACCGGGGAGCTGTTTTTT
CDR3aa: CASSDPGGQTNTGELFF
j_gene: TRBJ2-2
d_gene: -
v_gene: TRBV2
abundance: -

CDR3nt: TGTGCCAGCAGCTTGGGCCCGGGGGCCACCGGGGAGCTGTTTTTT
CDR3aa: CASSLGPGATGELFF
j_gene: TRBJ2-2
d_gene: -
v_gene: TRBV11-2
abundance: -

CDR3nt: TGCAGTGCCAGGCGGCCGAACTACGAGCAGTACTTC
CDR3aa: CSARRPNYEQYF
j_gene: TRBJ2-7
d_gene: -
v_gene: TRBV20-1
abundance: many